This T cell receptor (beta chain) was obtained from a study of cytotoxic CD8 clonotypes in ibrutinib-treated CLL. TCRdb's table, derived via immunoSEQ multiplex PCR, lists solely in-frame clones and lacks some. The sample consists of 150,000 to 200,000 clones, around 70% of them appearing once. The TCR was taken from a human donor with chronic lymphocytic leukemia. This sample comprised PBMCs, obtained after 24 months of ibrutinib treatment.

The CDR3 reads CASSPLLGDTGELFF. In DNA form, the CDR3 reads TGTGCCAGCTCACCACTGTTGGGCGACACCGGGGAGCTGTTTTTT. The V and J genes are TRBV18 and TRBJ2-2; D unclear. The CDR3 extends over 15 amino acids. Germline V CDR1 and CDR2: KGHSH, LQKENI. Trimming took off 1 base at V and 3 bases at J, with 9 bases between the two ends.